Only one count was recorded for the clone carrying this T cell receptor beta chain. Here immunoSEQ multiplex PCR was the method, and the copy in TCRdb shows in-frame clones only, minus some. This table has about 200,000 clones, 82% appearing once. This sample was taken from a study of blood T cell repertoires in COVID-19. Turning to the study itself: Samples taken during acute and convalescent COVID-19 were collected in the United States, Italy and Spain.

The receptor was isolated from a woman aged 55 to 70 with acute COVID-19. The sequenced sample was PBMCs or T cells enriched from blood (not recorded which).

CDR3 protein: CASIENRLNTEAFF. The CDR3 DNA sequence: TGTGCCAGCATCGAGAACCGCTTGAACACTGAAGCTTTCTTT. This sequence joins TRBV7-8 and TRBJ1-1; the D is unclear. Trimming took off 7 bases at V and 0 bases at J, with 12 bases between the two ends. CDR3 size: 14 residues. CDR1 is SGHVS, CDR2 FQNEAQ, per germline.